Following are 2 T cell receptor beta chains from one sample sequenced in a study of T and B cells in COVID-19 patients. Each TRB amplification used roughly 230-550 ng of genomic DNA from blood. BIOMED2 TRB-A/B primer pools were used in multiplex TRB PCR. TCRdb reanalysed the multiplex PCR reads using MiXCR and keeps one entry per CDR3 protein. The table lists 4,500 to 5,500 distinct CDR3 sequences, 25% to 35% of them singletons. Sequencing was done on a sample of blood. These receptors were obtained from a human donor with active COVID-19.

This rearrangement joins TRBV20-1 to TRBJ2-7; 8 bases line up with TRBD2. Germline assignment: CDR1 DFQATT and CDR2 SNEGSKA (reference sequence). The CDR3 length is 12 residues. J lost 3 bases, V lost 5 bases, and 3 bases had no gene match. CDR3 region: CSAAGTSYEQYF. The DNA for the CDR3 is TGCAGTGCTGCCGGGACTAGCTACGAGCAGTACTTC.

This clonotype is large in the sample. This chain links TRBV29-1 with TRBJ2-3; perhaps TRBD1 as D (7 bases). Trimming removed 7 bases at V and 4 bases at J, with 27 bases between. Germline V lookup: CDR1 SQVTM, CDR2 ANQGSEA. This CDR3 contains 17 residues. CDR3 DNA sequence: TGCAGCGGGATGACAGGGAGGCGCAAATCCGGTGCAGATACGCAGTATTTT. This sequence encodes CSGMTGRRKSGADTQYF.